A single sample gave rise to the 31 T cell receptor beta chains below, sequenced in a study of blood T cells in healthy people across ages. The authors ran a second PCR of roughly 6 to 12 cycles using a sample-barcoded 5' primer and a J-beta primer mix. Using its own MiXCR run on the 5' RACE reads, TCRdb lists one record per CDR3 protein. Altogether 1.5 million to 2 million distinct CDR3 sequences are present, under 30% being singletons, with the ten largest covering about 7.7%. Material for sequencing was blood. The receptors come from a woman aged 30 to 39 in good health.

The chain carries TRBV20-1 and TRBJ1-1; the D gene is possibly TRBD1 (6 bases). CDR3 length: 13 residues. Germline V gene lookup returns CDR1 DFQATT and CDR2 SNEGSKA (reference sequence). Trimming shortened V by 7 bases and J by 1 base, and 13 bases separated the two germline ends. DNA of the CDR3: TGCAGTGGGAGCGACAGGCCGAACACTGAAGCTTTCTTT. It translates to CSGSDRPNTEAFF.

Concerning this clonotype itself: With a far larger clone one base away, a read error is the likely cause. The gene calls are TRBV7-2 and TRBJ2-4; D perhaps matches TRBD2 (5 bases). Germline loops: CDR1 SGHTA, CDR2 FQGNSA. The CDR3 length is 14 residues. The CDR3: CVSSLSGAKNIQYF. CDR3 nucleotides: TGTGTCAGCAGCTTGAGCGGTGCTAAAAACATTCAGTACTTC.

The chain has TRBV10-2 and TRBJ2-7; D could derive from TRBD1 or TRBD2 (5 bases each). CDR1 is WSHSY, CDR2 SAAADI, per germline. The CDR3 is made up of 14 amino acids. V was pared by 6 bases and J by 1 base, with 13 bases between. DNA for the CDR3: TGCGCCAGCAGGGGGACGGACCCGTCCTACGAGCAGTACTTC. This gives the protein CASRGTDPSYEQYF.

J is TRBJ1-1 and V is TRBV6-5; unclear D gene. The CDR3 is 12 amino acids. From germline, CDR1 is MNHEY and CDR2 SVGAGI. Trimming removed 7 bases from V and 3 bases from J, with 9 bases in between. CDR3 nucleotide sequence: TGTGCCAGCACCGATCGCGACACTGAAGCTTTCTTT. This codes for CASTDRDTEAFF.

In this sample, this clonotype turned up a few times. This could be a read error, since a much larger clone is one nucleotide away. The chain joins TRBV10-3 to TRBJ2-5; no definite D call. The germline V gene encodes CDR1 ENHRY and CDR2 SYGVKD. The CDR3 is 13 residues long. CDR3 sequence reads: CAISKSLRETQYF. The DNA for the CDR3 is TGTGCCATCAGTAAGTCGCTCCGAGAGACCCAGTACTTC.

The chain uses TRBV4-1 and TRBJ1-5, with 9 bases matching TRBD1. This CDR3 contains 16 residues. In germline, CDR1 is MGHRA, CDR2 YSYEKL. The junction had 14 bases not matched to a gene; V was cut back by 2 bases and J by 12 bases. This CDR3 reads CASSQLPGQGTPLQHF. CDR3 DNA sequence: TGCGCCAGCAGCCAACTTCCGGGACAGGGAACCCCTCTCCAGCATTTT.

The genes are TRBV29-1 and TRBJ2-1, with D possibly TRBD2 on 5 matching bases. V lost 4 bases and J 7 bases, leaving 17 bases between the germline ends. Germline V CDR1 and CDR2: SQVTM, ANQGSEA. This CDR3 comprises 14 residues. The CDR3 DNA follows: TGCAGCGTTGTACCGGCTAGGACGGGAAATGAGCAGTTCTTC. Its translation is CSVVPARTGNEQFF.

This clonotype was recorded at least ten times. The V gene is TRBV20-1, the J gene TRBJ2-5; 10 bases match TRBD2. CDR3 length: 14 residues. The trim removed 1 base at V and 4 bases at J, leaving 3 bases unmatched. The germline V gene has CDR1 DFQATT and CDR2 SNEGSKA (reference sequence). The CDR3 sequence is CSARVVAGGETQYF. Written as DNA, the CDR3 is TGCAGTGCTAGAGTCGTAGCGGGAGGAGAGACCCAGTACTTC.

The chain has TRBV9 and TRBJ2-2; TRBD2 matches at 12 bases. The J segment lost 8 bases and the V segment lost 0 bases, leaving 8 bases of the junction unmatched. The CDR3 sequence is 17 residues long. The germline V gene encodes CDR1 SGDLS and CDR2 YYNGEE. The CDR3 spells CASSVGLAGGPDGELFF. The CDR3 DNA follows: TGTGCCAGCAGCGTAGGGCTAGCGGGAGGGCCAGATGGGGAGCTGTTTTTT.

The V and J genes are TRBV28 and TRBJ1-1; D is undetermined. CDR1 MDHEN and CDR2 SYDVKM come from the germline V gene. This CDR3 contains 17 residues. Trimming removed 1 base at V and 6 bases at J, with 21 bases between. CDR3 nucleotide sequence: TGTGCCAGCAGTTTATTTTCAGGAGCGTGGGGAAGGGCTGAAGCTTTCTTT. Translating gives CASSLFSGAWGRAEAFF.

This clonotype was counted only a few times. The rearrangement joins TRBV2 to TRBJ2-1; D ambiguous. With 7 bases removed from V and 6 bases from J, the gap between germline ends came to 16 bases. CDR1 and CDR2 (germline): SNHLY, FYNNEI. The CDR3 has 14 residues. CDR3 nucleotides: TGTGCCAGCAATCCGAGTCCGGCAGGCAATGAGCAGTTCTTC. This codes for CASNPSPAGNEQFF.

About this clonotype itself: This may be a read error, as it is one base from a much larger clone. The CDR3 sequence: CASSLAGLWNEKRFF. CDR3 bases: TGTGCCAGCAGCTTAGCCGGACTCTGGAACGAAAAACGGTTTTTT. The V gene is TRBV7-6, the J gene TRBJ1-4; the D is unclear. Germline V gene sequence: CDR1 SGHVS, CDR2 FNYEAQ. The CDR3 spans 15 residues.

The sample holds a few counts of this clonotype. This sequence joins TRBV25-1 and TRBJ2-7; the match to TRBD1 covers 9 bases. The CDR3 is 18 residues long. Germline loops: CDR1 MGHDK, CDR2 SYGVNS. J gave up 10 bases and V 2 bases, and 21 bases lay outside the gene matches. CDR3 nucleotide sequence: TGTGCCAGCAGTGAAACCTCCGGGACAGGGTTGTTCCAGGGCACCCAGTACTTC. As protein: CASSETSGTGLFQGTQYF.

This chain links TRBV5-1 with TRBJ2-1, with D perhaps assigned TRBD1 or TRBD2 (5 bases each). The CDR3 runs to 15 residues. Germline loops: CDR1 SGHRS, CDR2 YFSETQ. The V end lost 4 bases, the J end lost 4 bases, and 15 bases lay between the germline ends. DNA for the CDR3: TGCGCCAGCAGCGCCTACGGGACGGCATACAATGAGCAGTTCTTC. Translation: CASSAYGTAYNEQFF.

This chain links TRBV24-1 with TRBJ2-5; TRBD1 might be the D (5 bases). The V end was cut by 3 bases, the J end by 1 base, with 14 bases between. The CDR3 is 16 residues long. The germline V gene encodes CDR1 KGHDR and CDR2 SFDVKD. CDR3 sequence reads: CATSDRGSVSQETQYF. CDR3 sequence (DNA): TGTGCCACCAGTGATAGGGGTTCAGTCAGCCAAGAGACCCAGTACTTC.

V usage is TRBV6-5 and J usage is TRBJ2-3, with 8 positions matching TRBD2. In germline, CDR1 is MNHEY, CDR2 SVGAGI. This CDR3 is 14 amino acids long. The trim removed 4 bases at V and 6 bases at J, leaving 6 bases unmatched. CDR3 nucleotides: TGTGCCAGCAGTTCCAGCGGGAGTTTGGATACGCAGTATTTT. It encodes CASSSSGSLDTQYF.

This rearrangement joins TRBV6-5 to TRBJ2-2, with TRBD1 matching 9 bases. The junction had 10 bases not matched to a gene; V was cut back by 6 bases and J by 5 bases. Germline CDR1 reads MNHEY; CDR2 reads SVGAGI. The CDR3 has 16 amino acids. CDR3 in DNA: TGTGCCAGCAGGCCGGGACAGGGAGACCTTACCGGGGAGCTGTTTTTT. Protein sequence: CASRPGQGDLTGELFF.

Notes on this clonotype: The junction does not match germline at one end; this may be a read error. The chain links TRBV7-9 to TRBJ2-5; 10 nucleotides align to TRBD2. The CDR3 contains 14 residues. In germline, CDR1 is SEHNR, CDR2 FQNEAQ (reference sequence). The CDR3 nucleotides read TGTGCCAGCAGCGTACTAGCGGGGAGCGAGACCCATTACTTC. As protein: CASSVLAGSETHYF. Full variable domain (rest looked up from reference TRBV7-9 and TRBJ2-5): DTGVSQNPRHKITKRGQNVTFRCDPISEHNRLYWYRQTLGQGPEFLTYFQNEAQLEKSRLLSDRFSAERPKGSFSTLEIQRTEQGDSAMYLCASSVLAGSETHYFGPGTRLLVL.

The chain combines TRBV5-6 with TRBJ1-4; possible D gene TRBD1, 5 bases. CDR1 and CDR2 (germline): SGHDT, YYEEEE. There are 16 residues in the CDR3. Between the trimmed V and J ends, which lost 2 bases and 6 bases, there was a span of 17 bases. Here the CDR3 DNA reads TGTGCCAGCAGCTTCCGCCTGGCAGGGTCGCATGAAAAACTGTTTTTT. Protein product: CASSFRLAGSHEKLFF. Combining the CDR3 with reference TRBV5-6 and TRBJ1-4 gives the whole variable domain DAGVTQSPTHLIKTRGQQVTLRCSPKSGHDTVSWYQQALGQGPQFIFQYYEEEERQRGNFPDRFSGHQFPNYSSELNVNALLLGDSALYLCASSFRLAGSHEKLFFGSGTQLSVL.

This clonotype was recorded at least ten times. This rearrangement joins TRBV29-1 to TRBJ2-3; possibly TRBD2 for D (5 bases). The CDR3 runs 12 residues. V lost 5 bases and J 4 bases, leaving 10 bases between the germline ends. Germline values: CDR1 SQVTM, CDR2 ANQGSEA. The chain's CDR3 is CSVSTAADTQYF. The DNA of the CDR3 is TGCAGCGTTAGCACAGCGGCAGATACGCAGTATTTT.

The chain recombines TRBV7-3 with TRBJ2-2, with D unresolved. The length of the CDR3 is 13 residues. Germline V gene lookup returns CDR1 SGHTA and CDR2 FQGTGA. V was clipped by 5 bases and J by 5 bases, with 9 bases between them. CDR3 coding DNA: TGTGCCAGCAGCGAACAAGCTACCGGGGAGCTGTTTTTT. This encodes CASSEQATGELFF. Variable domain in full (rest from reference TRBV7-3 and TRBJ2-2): GAGVSQTPSNKVTEKGKYVELRCDPISGHTALYWYRQSLGQGPEFLIYFQGTGAADDSGLPNDRFFAVRPEGSVSTLKIQRTERGDSAVYLCASSEQATGELFFGEGSRLTVL.

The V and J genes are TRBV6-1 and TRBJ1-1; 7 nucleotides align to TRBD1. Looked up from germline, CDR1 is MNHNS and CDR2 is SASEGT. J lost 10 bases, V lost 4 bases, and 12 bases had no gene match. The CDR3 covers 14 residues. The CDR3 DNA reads TGTGCCAGCAGTGGGGGACAGCCCCGGTTTGTAGCTTTCTTT. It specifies CASSGGQPRFVAFF.

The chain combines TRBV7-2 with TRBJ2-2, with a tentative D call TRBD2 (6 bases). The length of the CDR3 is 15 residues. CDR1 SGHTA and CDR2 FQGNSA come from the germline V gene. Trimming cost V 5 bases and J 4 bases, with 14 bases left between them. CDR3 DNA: TGTGCCAGCAGCCGCGGACTACCGACCACCGGGGAGCTGTTTTTT. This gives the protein CASSRGLPTTGELFF.

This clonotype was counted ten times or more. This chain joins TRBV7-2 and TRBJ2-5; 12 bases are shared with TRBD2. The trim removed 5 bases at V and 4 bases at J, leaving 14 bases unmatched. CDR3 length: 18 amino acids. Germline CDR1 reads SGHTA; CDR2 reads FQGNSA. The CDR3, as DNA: TGTGCCAGCAGCGCCACCGGTCTAGCGGGAGGGGGCCCAGAGACCCAGTACTTC. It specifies CASSATGLAGGGPETQYF.

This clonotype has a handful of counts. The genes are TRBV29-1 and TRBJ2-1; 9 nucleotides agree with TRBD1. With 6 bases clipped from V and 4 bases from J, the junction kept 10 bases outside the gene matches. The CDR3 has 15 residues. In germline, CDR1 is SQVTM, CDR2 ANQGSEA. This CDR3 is CSVAAGTGRYNEQFF. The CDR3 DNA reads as TGCAGCGTCGCTGCCGGGACAGGGAGGTACAATGAGCAGTTCTTC.

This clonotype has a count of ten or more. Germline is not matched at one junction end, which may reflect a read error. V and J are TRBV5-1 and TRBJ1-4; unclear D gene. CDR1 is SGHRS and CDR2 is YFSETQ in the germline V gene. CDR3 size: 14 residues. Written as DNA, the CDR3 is TGTGCCAGCAGCTCCTCAGCAACTAATGAAAAACTGTTTTTT. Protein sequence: CASSSSATNEKLFF.

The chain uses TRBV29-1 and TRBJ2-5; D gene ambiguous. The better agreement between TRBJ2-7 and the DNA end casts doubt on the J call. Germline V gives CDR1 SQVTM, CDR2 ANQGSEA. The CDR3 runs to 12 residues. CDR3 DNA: TGCAGCGCCTGTGGGGATGCCTACGAGCAGTACTTC. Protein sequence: CSACGDAYEQYF.

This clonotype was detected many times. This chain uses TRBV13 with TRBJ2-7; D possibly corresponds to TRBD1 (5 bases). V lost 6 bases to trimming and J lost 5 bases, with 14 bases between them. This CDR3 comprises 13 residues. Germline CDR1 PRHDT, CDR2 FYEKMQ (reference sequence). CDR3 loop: CASSPQDSHEQYF. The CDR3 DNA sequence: TGTGCCAGCAGTCCACAGGATTCCCACGAGCAGTACTTC.

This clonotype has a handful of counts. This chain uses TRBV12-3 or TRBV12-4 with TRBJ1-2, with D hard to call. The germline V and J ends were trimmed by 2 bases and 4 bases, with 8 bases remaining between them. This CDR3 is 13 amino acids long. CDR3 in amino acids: CASSLRRSYGYTF. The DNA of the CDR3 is TGTGCCAGCAGTTTAAGGCGGAGCTATGGCTACACCTTC.

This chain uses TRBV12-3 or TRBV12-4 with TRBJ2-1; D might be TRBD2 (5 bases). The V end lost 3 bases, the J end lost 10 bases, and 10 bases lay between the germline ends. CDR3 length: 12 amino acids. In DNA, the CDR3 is TGTGCCAGCAGTTTTAGTTCGGGAGAGCAGTTCTTC. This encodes CASSFSSGEQFF.

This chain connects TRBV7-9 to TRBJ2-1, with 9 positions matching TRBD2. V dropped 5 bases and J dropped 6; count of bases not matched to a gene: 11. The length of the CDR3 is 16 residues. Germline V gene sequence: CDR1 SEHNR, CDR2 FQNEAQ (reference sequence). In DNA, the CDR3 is TGTGCCAGCAGCGCCACCGGGACTAGCAGATTCAATGAGCAGTTCTTC. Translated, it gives CASSATGTSRFNEQFF.